The 21 T cell receptor beta chains below come from one sample, sequenced in a study of blood T cells in healthy people across ages (dated by TCRdb to between 2014 and 2016). Library method: 5' RACE. A second roughly 7 to 11 cycle PCR used a sample-barcoded 5' primer and a J-beta primer mix. Using fastp at Q25 and MiXCR, TCRdb reprocessed the public reads and kept productive beta chains. Each entry is one CDR3 protein sequence, shown with its most common DNA and genes. This sample comprises fewer than 2,000,000 distinct CDR3 sequences, about two fifths of them detected only once. Of the sample, roughly 23% is held by the ten largest clones. Material: blood. The receptors were sampled from a human donor in good health.

A word on this clonotype: A much larger clone lies one base from this, so it may be a read error. The J gene is TRBJ2-1, the V gene TRBV9; the D is unclear. CDR3 length: 11 residues. The germline gives CDR1 SGDLS, CDR2 YYNGEE. Trimming took 4 bases from V and 8 from J, leaving 7 bases between them. The CDR3 sequence is CASSSDYEQFF. In DNA, the CDR3 is TGTGCCAGCAGCTCCGACTATGAGCAGTTCTTC.

This clonotype has more than one count but fewer than ten. This sequence joins TRBV20-1 and TRBJ2-1; either TRBD1 or TRBD2 may supply D (5 bases each). Germline assignment: CDR1 DFQATT and CDR2 SNEGSKA (reference sequence). The V end was cut by 0 bases, the J end by 3 bases, with 21 bases between. This CDR3 has 18 amino acids. Written as DNA, the CDR3 is TGCAGTGCTAGAGATCTATTGTCCTCCGGGACGGTCTACAATGAGCAGTTCTTC. Encoded protein: CSARDLLSSGTVYNEQFF.

The rearrangement joins TRBV5-1 to TRBJ2-7, with D perhaps being TRBD1 or TRBD2 (6 bases each). The germline gives CDR1 SGHRS, CDR2 YFSETQ. V lost 0 bases, J lost 2 bases, and 12 bases lay in between. The CDR3 spans 15 residues. The CDR3 reads CASSLVHREAYEQYF. Here the CDR3 DNA reads TGCGCCAGCAGCTTGGTCCACAGGGAGGCCTACGAGCAGTACTTC.

As DNA, the CDR3 is TGTGCCAGCAGCTTTCGGGCAGGATCCTTTGAATATGGCTACACCTTC. Its translation is CASSFRAGSFEYGYTF. The chain combines TRBV5-6 with TRBJ1-2; no clear D gene. The CDR3 totals 16 residues. Per germline, CDR1 SGHDT and CDR2 YYEEEE. V gave up 2 bases and J gave up 5 bases, with 19 bases separating them.

CDR3 coding DNA: TGTGCCAGCTCAACCCTGCAAACCGGGGCCAACGTCCTGACTTTC. As protein: CASSTLQTGANVLTF. The V gene is TRBV18, the J gene TRBJ2-6, with D hard to call. Germline CDR1 reads KGHSH; CDR2 reads LQKENI. The germline V and J ends were trimmed by 5 bases and 4 bases, with 12 bases remaining between them. CDR3 size: 15 residues. Using reference TRBV18 and TRBJ2-6 for the parts outside the CDR3, the full variable domain is NAGVMQNPRHLVRRRGQEARLRCSPMKGHSHVYWYRQLPEEGLKFMVYLQKENIIDESGMPKERFSAEFPKEGPSILRIQQVVRGDSAAYFCASSTLQTGANVLTFGAGSRLTVL.

CDR3 amino acids: CASSTLAGATYNEQFF. As DNA, the CDR3 is TGCGCCAGCAGCACACTAGCGGGGGCCACCTACAATGAGCAGTTCTTC. The rearrangement links TRBV5-1 to TRBJ2-1; TRBD2 matches at 11 bases. V lost 4 bases to trimming and J lost 2 bases; unmatched junction nucleotides: 5. Germline V gives CDR1 SGHRS, CDR2 YFSETQ. CDR3 size: 16 residues.

This clonotype was recorded a few times. The gene calls are TRBV6-5 and TRBJ2-3; D possibly corresponds to TRBD2 (7 bases). This CDR3 spans 15 amino acids. Trimming took off 6 bases at V and 0 bases at J, with 13 bases between the two ends. CDR1 MNHEY and CDR2 SVGAGI come from the germline V gene. CDR3 region: CASRRGGVSTDTQYF. The CDR3 DNA reads as TGTGCCAGCAGAAGGGGGGGTGTGAGCACAGATACGCAGTATTTT.

This clonotype was found many times. This rearrangement joins TRBV29-1 to TRBJ2-5; weak D call: TRBD1 (6 bases). This CDR3 is 12 amino acids long. V gave up 6 bases and J gave up 4 bases, with 12 bases separating them. In germline, CDR1 is SQVTM, CDR2 ANQGSEA. The CDR3 sequence is CSVGQNIETQYF. Written as DNA, the CDR3 is TGCAGCGTGGGACAAAATATAGAGACCCAGTACTTC.

V and J are TRBV4-3 and TRBJ1-4; no definite D call. V was shortened by 4 bases and J by 3 bases, with 6 bases between the two germline ends. The CDR3 spans 13 residues. The germline V gene has CDR1 LGHNA and CDR2 YSLEER. CDR3 region: CASSPAANEKLFF. CDR3 DNA sequence: TGCGCCAGCAGCCCGGCAGCTAATGAAAAACTGTTTTTT.

The chain recombines TRBV7-9 with TRBJ1-5; TRBD1 aligns across 8 bases. The CDR3 extends over 17 amino acids. The J segment lost 7 bases and the V segment lost 6 bases, leaving 17 bases of the junction unmatched. The germline V gene has CDR1 SEHNR and CDR2 FQNEAQ (reference sequence). In DNA, the CDR3 is TGTGCCAGCAGTTTACCCAGACAGGGGCGTACTGGGCAGCCCCAGCATTTT. Translating it yields CASSLPRQGRTGQPQHF.

V usage is TRBV6-2 or TRBV6-3 and J usage is TRBJ1-6; no reliable D call. The CDR3 loop spans 15 amino acids. The germline gives CDR1 MNHEY, CDR2 SVGEGT. V was pared by 5 bases and J by 8 bases, with 16 bases between. The CDR3: CASSPWELRDSPLHF. CDR3 DNA: TGTGCCAGCAGTCCCTGGGAGCTTAGAGATTCACCCCTCCACTTT.

The chain uses TRBV20-1 and TRBJ2-5; D is undetermined. The ends were cut back, 5 bases at V and 2 bases at J, with 9 bases in the middle. Germline V lookup: CDR1 DFQATT, CDR2 SNEGSKA (reference sequence). This CDR3 spans 12 amino acids. CDR3 region: CSAEHSQETQYF. For the CDR3, the DNA is TGCAGTGCTGAACACAGTCAAGAGACCCAGTACTTC.

Only a few counts were recorded for this clonotype. The chain recombines TRBV7-2 with TRBJ2-1, with a possible D match to TRBD1 (6 bases). V shed 5 bases and J shed 0 bases, with 11 bases lying between them. This CDR3 has 15 amino acids. Germline-derived CDR1 and CDR2 are SGHTA and FQGNSA. CDR3 residues: CASSIQGSSYNEQFF. The DNA for the CDR3 is TGTGCCAGCAGCATACAGGGTAGCTCCTACAATGAGCAGTTCTTC.

This clonotype was seen many times. The chain joins TRBV20-1 to TRBJ2-7; D gene ambiguous. This CDR3 has 13 amino acids. Trimming removed 0 bases at V and 3 bases at J, with 9 bases between. Germline V lookup: CDR1 DFQATT, CDR2 SNEGSKA (reference sequence). The CDR3 sequence is CSARDTMDYEQYF. DNA for the CDR3: TGCAGTGCTAGAGATACTATGGACTACGAGCAGTACTTC.

This chain joins TRBV12-3 or TRBV12-4 and TRBJ2-5, with D possibly TRBD1 on 6 matching bases. V was trimmed by 3 bases and J by 0 bases, leaving 11 bases between them. This CDR3 spans 15 amino acids. In DNA form, the CDR3 reads TGTGCCAGCAGTTTGTGGGACAAGTACCAAGAGACCCAGTACTTC. Protein: CASSLWDKYQETQYF.

The chain recombines TRBV3-1 with TRBJ2-5, with 12 bases identical to TRBD2. CDR1 LGHDT and CDR2 YNNKEL come from the germline V gene (reference sequence). The V segment lost 1 base and the J segment 0 bases; nucleotides outside the gene matches: 9. The CDR3 has 19 amino acids. Here the CDR3 reads CASSQGASGGAGYQETQYF. The CDR3 DNA follows: TGTGCCAGCAGCCAAGGTGCTAGCGGGGGGGCTGGGTACCAAGAGACCCAGTACTTC.

V usage is TRBV12-3 or TRBV12-4 and J usage is TRBJ2-1; 15 bases are a match to TRBD2. CDR3 length: 16 amino acids. With V trimmed by 2 bases and J by 8 bases, 4 bases remained unmatched. This chain's CDR3 is CASSLLGLAGGDEQFF. The CDR3 DNA reads TGTGCCAGCAGTTTATTGGGACTAGCGGGGGGCGATGAGCAGTTCTTC.

This clonotype has just a few counts. The rearrangement joins TRBV29-1 to TRBJ2-5; 8 positions match TRBD2. CDR3 length: 12 residues. From germline, CDR1 is SQVTM and CDR2 ANQGSEA. V shed 4 bases and J 7 bases; nucleotides not matched to a gene: 5. CDR3 residues: CSVGTSGGTQYF. Here the CDR3 DNA reads TGCAGCGTTGGAACTAGCGGTGGGACCCAGTACTTC.

This sequence joins TRBV29-1 and TRBJ1-2, with TRBD1 as a possible D gene (5 bases). The CDR3 runs 12 residues. Germline V gene lookup returns CDR1 SQVTM and CDR2 ANQGSEA. Trimming cost V 5 bases and J 6 bases, with 13 bases left between them. CDR3 nucleotides: TGCAGCGTTAACGTGGCAGGGCATGGCTACACCTTC. This gives the protein CSVNVAGHGYTF.

A few counts support this clonotype. The rearrangement uses TRBV20-1 and TRBJ2-5, with 9 bases fitting TRBD2. Germline CDR1 DFQATT, CDR2 SNEGSKA (reference sequence). V shed 6 bases, J shed 5 bases, and the junction held 22 bases outside the gene matches. The CDR3 has 18 residues. In DNA form, the CDR3 reads TGCAGTGCCGCACTAGTGGGTCAGCGGGGGGCTTCTGAGGAGACCCAGTACTTC. This sequence encodes CSAALVGQRGASEETQYF.

The chain uses TRBV20-1 and TRBJ2-7; 7 bases are shared with TRBD1. V trimming: 6 bases; J trimming: 0 bases; junction bases outside the gene matches: 14. This CDR3 is 16 amino acids long. Germline V gene sequence: CDR1 DFQATT, CDR2 SNEGSKA (reference sequence). This CDR3 is CSARNTGALNSYEQYF. The CDR3 DNA follows: TGCAGTGCCCGAAATACAGGGGCCCTAAACTCCTACGAGCAGTACTTC.